This TCR beta chain was profiled in a study of healthy donors' naive CD4 and CD8 T cells (dated by TCRdb to about 2015). Concerning the study at large: Donors were chosen to span three age groups (20-25, 40-50 and 60-70 years, roughly 6 each), with mean age roughly 47 and half female. The peripheral blood mononuclear cells came from fewer than 20 individuals who were healthy and unrelated. For TCR alpha, a new primer set was designed to cover all functional IMGT alpha gene variants, and the remainder of the protocol was kept the same as the beta-chain workflow. To examine how TCR variation is linked to lineage commitment, the study sequenced rearranged TCR alpha and beta chains from naive CD4+ and CD8+ T cells. Donors were HLA-typed by sequencing at HLA-A, -B, -C, -DRB1, -DQB1 and -DPB1 using the SBTexcellerator protocol, an ABI3130xl analyzer and SBTengine software.

Beyond this particular receptor, the publication reports: Possible repertoire bias from homeostatic proliferation of naive T cells was not directly addressed. In both chains, CD4+ lineage was associated with a positively charged CDR3, and CD8+ lineage was associated with a negatively charged CDR3. Because alpha and beta chains were sequenced in bulk and could not be paired, combined chain effects were not evaluated. About an eighth of the variance in CD4/CD8 propensity appeared to be explained jointly by V genes, J genes and CDR3 charge, in a largely additive manner. Naive CD4+ and CD8+ cells reportedly showed biased usage of most V and J gene segments, and this bias was consistent across donors and independent of HLA genotype.

Data came from a 454 GS FLX Titanium. A previously published linear amplification protocol was used to construct TCR libraries from around 500 ng of total RNA. The Roche/454 Genome Sequencer with Titanium chemistry was used for sequencing. On the authors' methods: From 4 to 6 of the healthy donors, a total of fewer than 85,000 rearranged TCR alpha transcripts were sequenced. Unique TCR clonotypes were defined by the CDR3 junction under IMGT nomenclature, and duplicate transcripts were removed. Logistic regression in R 2.13.0 modeled CD4 versus CD8 status as a function of V and J genes, with adjustment for donor effects and Bonferroni correction for multiple testing. TCRdb reprocessing: public reads trimmed at Q25 with fastp, clones called with MiXCR, in-frame beta chains kept. Rows matching on CDR3 protein sequence are summarized as one entry with the most common DNA and genes. The V and J calls and clone size come from TCRdb's table, not from the authors' own analysis. In this sample the table shows around 180,000 distinct CDR3 sequences, under 85% of which occur a single time. The ten top clones hold approximately 2.5% of the sample.

Cells with a CD4+CD8-CD45RO-CD45RA+ profile were isolated by FACS and defined as naive CD4+ T cells, and those with a CD8+CD4-CD45RA+CD27bright profile were defined as naive CD8+ T cells. Sorting used antibodies against CD4 (RPA-T4), CD8 (SK1), CD27 (O323), CD45RA (HI100) and CD45RO (UCHL1). For this clonotype: Its antigen is still unknown. No much larger clone exists at a distance of one base, and base qualities are not known.

Sequenced material: naive CD4+ and CD8+ T cells sorted from blood, pooled from several donors. The sample's cell subset or site, from its label and the paper: FACS-sorted naive CD4+ (CD45RO-CD45RA+) and naive CD8+ (CD45RA+CD27bright) T cells. This sequence was found in a pool of human donors in good health; the sample pools cells from several healthy donors.

The CDR3 in this case is CASSTGTGIYEQYF. The DNA sequence is TGTGCCAGCAGCACCGGGACAGGGATTTACGAGCAGTACTTC. This receptor chain uses TRBV6-6 and TRBJ2-7, and 9 junctional nucleotides match TRBD1. Trimmed from V: 6 bases; trimmed from J: 4 bases; junction bases lacking a gene match: 7. The CDR3 numbers 14 residues from cysteine through phenylalanine. Kept here is only the CDR3 DNA, which spans 42 bases and is read in frame from base 1. From a lookup of the germline V gene (reference sequence), CDR1 and CDR2 are MNHNY and SVGAGI.